The sequence of this T cell receptor beta chain was determined in a study of CD8 T cells in Susac syndrome. Whole-study results and caveats: TCR sequencing and HLA analysis covered a relatively small number of individuals.

RNA was extracted with the RNeasy kit, and a quantity of 0.5 to 1 ug was reverse transcribed using random hexamers. A multiplex approach, immunoSEQ multiplex PCR, amplified TCR beta CDR3 across 54 Vbeta and 13 Jbeta. TCRdb redid the calling of the immunoSEQ multiplex PCR reads with MiXCR, one entry per CDR3 protein. Of 100,000 or so distinct CDR3 sequences in the sample, about nine tenths were seen once. Trimming stripped 4 bases from V and 0 bases from J, with 11 bases between. Germline V gene lookup returns CDR1 SGDLS and CDR2 YYNGEE. The length of the CDR3 is 14 residues. As regards this clonotype: What it binds is not known.

Sequencing of TCR beta was carried out in blood CD8+ and CD4+ T cells. Age- and sex-matched healthy donors served as the control group. Sequencing was carried out using CD4+ T cells from PBMCs. This sequence joins TRBV9 and TRBJ2-7; perhaps D is TRBD1 or TRBD2 (5 bases each). This sequence was found in a human donor in good health. DNA of the CDR3: TGTGCCAGCAGCAATGAGGGGAGCTCCTACGAGCAGTACTTC. Protein product: CASSNEGSSYEQYF.